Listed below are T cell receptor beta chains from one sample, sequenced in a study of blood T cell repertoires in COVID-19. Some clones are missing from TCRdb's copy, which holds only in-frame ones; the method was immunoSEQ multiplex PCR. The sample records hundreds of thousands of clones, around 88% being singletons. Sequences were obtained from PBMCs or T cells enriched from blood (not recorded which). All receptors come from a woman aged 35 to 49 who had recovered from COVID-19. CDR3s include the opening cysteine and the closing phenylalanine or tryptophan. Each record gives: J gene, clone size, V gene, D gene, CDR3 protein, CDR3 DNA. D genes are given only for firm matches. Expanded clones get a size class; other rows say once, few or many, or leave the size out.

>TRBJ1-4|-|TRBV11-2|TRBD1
CASSLIVGTGGATNEKLFF
TGTGCCAGCAGCTTAATTGTGGGGACAGGTGGTGCAACTAATGAAAAACTGTTTTTT
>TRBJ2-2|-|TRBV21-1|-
CARPGVAGTGELFF
TGTGCCAGACCCGGGGTAGCGGGAACCGGGGAGCTGTTTTTT
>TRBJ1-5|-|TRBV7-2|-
CASSGEGGFSNQPQHF
TGTGCCAGCAGCGGAGAAGGGGGTTTTAGCAATCAGCCCCAGCATTTT
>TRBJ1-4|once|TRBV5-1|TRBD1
CASSSTTGAGNEKLFF
TGCGCCAGCAGCTCCACCACAGGGGCTGGGAATGAAAAACTGTTTTTT
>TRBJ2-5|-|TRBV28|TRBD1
CASTPGTVQETQYF
TGTGCCAGCACCCCCGGGACAGTACAAGAGACCCAGTACTTC
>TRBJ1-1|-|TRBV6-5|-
CASSYSFQGQTEAFF
TGTGCCAGCAGTTACTCTTTCCAGGGGCAGACTGAAGCTTTCTTT
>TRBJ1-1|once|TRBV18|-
CASSRGDGRAFGYTEAFF
TGTGCCAGCTCCCGGGGGGATGGCAGGGCTTTTGGTTACACTGAAGCTTTCTTT
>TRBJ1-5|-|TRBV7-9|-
CASSFGGGSNQPQHF
TGTGCCAGCAGCTTCGGGGGTGGAAGCAATCAGCCCCAGCATTTT
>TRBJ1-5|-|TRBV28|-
CASNPAPRLSAAQHF
TGTGCCAGCAATCCAGCCCCCAGGTTATCAGCGGCCCAGCATTTT
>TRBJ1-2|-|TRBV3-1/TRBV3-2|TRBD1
CASSQRDRTFYGYTF
TGTGCCAGCAGCCAAAGGGACAGAACTTTCTATGGCTACACCTTC
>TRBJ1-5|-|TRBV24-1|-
CATSDSRGGSHNQPQHF
TGTGCCACCAGTGACTCCCGGGGGGGGTCCCACAATCAGCCCCAGCATTTT
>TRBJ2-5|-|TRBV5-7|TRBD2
CASSYRGGAGGPQETQYF
TGTGCCAGCAGCTACAGGGGGGGAGCGGGAGGGCCACAGGAGACCCAGTACTTC
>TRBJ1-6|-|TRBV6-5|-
CASSYDTAHNSPLHF
TGTGCCAGCAGTTACGACACAGCCCATAATTCACCCCTCCACTTT
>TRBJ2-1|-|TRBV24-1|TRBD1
CATSRTGADNEQFF
TGTGCCACCAGCAGGACAGGCGCTGACAATGAGCAGTTCTTC
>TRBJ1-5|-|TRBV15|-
CATSLTGSNQPQHF
TGTGCCACCAGCCTTACAGGAAGCAATCAGCCCCAGCATTTT
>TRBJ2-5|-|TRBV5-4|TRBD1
CASSSQGAGETQYF
TGTGCCAGCAGCTCACAGGGGGCCGGGGAGACCCAGTACTTC